The 28 T cell receptor beta chains presented below share a single source sample, sequenced in a study of cytomegalovirus exposure and HLA in healthy donors (TCRdb year 2017). Preparation of the library involved the immunoSEQ multiplex PCR assay. The multiplex PCR relied on a mix of 60 forward primers for TCR Vbeta segments and 13 reverse primers for TCR Jbeta segments. TCRdb re-hosts the immuneACCESS table, in-frame sequences only. Its copies lack some clones; in the studies checked, an unresolved V gene accounts for under half of them, and the cause for the rest is not known. The table for this sample lists around 160,000 clones; 80% to 85% of them were counted only once. Approximately 2% of the sample comes from the top ten. Sequenced sample: PBMCs. These TCRs come from a human donor in good health.

The chain couples TRBV5-4 to TRBJ1-3; 9 bases agree with TRBD1. The CDR3 consists of 16 residues. Looked up from germline, CDR1 is SGHNT and CDR2 is YYREEE (reference sequence). V trimming: 0 bases; J trimming: 0 bases; junction bases outside the gene matches: 1. The CDR3 DNA sequence: TGTGCCAGCAGCTTGGACAGGGGGCTCTCTGGAAACACCATATATTTT. This codes for CASSLDRGLSGNTIYF.

The V and J genes are TRBV7-9 and TRBJ2-1; TRBD2 is a possible D gene (7 bases). Trimming cost V 11 bases and J 1 base, with 18 bases left between them. The germline CDR1 and CDR2 sequences are SEHNR and FQNEAQ (reference sequence). The CDR3 consists of 15 residues. The CDR3 sequence is CALEGGAISYNEQFF. The CDR3 DNA reads as TGTGCCCTGGAGGGGGGGGCAATTTCCTACAATGAGCAGTTCTTC.

The V gene is TRBV5-1, the J gene TRBJ2-1, with D tentatively TRBD1 (5 bases). V was cut by 3 bases and J by 8 bases, with 9 bases left in between. Germline values: CDR1 SGHRS, CDR2 YFSETQ. The CDR3 runs to 12 residues. The CDR3 region has the DNA TGCGCCAGCAGCTGGGGCTTTGATGAGCAGTTCTTC. Its protein product is CASSWGFDEQFF.

V and J are TRBV11-2 and TRBJ2-3; D possibly corresponds to TRBD1 (6 bases). Germline loops: CDR1 SGHAT, CDR2 FQNNGV. CDR3 length: 14 residues. V lost 5 bases and J 1 base, leaving 10 bases between the germline ends. The CDR3 is CASSASGGTDTQYF. In DNA, the CDR3 is TGTGCCAGCAGCGCGTCAGGGGGCACAGATACGCAGTATTTT.

The chain is built from TRBV9 and TRBJ2-7; 7 bases map to TRBD2. Germline V CDR1 and CDR2: SGDLS, YYNGEE. There are 13 residues in the CDR3. V gave up 4 bases and J gave up 7 bases; unmatched junction bases: 8. CDR3 DNA sequence: TGTGCCAGCAGCCCCGGGAGGCTTGGGGAGCAGTACTTC. Its protein product is CASSPGRLGEQYF.

The rearrangement links TRBV2 to TRBJ1-3; the D gene is possibly TRBD1 (5 bases). Trimming stripped 8 bases from V and 7 bases from J, with 18 bases between. This CDR3 spans 14 amino acids. Germline V CDR1 and CDR2: SNHLY, FYNNEI. The CDR3 sequence is CASPEGGEGNTIYF. The CDR3, as DNA: TGTGCCAGCCCCGAAGGAGGGGAGGGGAACACCATATATTTT.

The chain couples TRBV27 to TRBJ1-3, with TRBD1 matching over 7 bases. The CDR3 has 16 amino acids. Germline-derived CDR1 and CDR2 are MNHEY and SMNVEV (reference sequence). After removal of 8 bases from V and 0 bases from J, the junction contained 10 bases not matched to a gene. The CDR3 loop is CASAPGGIDSGNTIYF. CDR3 nucleotides: TGTGCCAGCGCTCCAGGGGGGATTGACTCTGGAAACACCATATATTTT.

This clone was detected once. The chain links TRBV4-3 to TRBJ2-7; 11 positions agree with TRBD2. The V and J ends lost 8 bases and 5 bases, in that order; junction bases with no gene match: 11. Germline V lookup: CDR1 LGHNA, CDR2 YSLEER. The CDR3 is 15 amino acids. The chain's CDR3 is CASSSTGGLADEQYF. In DNA form, the CDR3 reads TGCGCCAGCTCTTCTACCGGGGGACTAGCGGACGAGCAGTACTTC.

With regard to this clone: Other DNA sequences within the sample encode an identical CDR3. The chain couples TRBV5-6 to TRBJ2-3; 8 bases map to TRBD2. With 7 bases clipped from V and 6 bases from J, the junction kept 10 bases outside the gene matches. The CDR3 spans 14 residues. Germline V gives CDR1 SGHDT, CDR2 YYEEEE. This CDR3 is CASRAGGRSDTQYF. CDR3 nucleotides: TGTGCCAGCCGGGCGGGAGGCCGGTCGGATACGCAGTATTTT.

This clone has a single count. The genes are TRBV5-8 and TRBJ2-7; D unresolved. Per germline, CDR1 SGHTS and CDR2 YDEGEE. The V and J ends lost 2 bases and 0 bases respectively, with 6 bases between them. The CDR3 sequence is 13 residues long. CDR3 amino acids: CASSLQSSYEQYF. CDR3 in DNA: TGTGCCAGCAGCTTACAGAGCTCCTACGAGCAGTACTTC. Full variable domain (missing parts from reference TRBV5-8 and TRBJ2-7): EAGVTQSPTHLIKTRGQQATLRCSPISGHTSVYWYQQALGLGLQFLLWYDEGEERNRGNFPPRFSGRQFPNYSSELNVNALELEDSALYLCASSLQSSYEQYFGPGTRLTVT.

The rearrangement joins TRBV10-1 to TRBJ2-7; 8 positions agree with TRBD1. Germline CDR1 reads WNHNN; CDR2 reads SYGVQD (reference sequence). The CDR3 runs 15 residues. With V trimmed by 4 bases and J by 4 bases, 9 bases remained unmatched. CDR3 DNA sequence: TGCGCCAGCAGTGGATCCCCAGGGGGCAAGTACGAGCAGTACTTC. Translating it yields CASSGSPGGKYEQYF.

V is TRBV5-6 and J is TRBJ1-2, with TRBD1 identical over 9 bases. V lost 4 bases, J lost 3 bases, and 4 bases stayed unmatched. The CDR3 is made up of 14 amino acids. Germline V gene lookup returns CDR1 SGHDT and CDR2 YYEEEE. The CDR3 DNA reads as TGTGCCAGCAGCCCGACAGGGGGGGACTATGGCTACACCTTC. Its protein product is CASSPTGGDYGYTF.

This clone came up once. V and J are TRBV2 and TRBJ2-7, with 8 bases that match TRBD2. The ends lost 4 bases at V and 4 bases at J; junction bases unmatched: 9. From germline, CDR1 is SNHLY and CDR2 FYNNEI. The CDR3 is 15 amino acids. The CDR3 spells CASSAFGGAAYEQYF. The CDR3 DNA reads TGTGCCAGCAGTGCGTTCGGGGGGGCGGCATACGAGCAGTACTTC.

The table lists this clone with a few counts. The chain joins TRBV6-1 to TRBJ2-5; maybe TRBD1 (6 bases). The CDR3 totals 12 residues. The V and J ends lost 9 bases and 11 bases respectively, with 19 bases between them. In germline, CDR1 is MNHNS, CDR2 SASEGT. The CDR3 coding sequence is TGTGCCAGTAGGACAGCAAAATCAGAGCAGTACTTC. It is translated as CASRTAKSEQYF.

The chain joins TRBV12-5 to TRBJ1-5; D not certain. Germline CDR1 and CDR2: LGHNT and FRNRAP. V dropped 6 bases and J dropped 0 bases, with 9 bases sitting between them. This CDR3 contains 14 residues. The CDR3 loop is CASGPRYSNQPQHF. DNA for the CDR3: TGTGCTAGTGGCCCGAGGTATAGCAATCAGCCCCAGCATTTT.

The V gene is TRBV29-1, the J gene TRBJ2-7; D possibly corresponds to TRBD1 (6 bases). Trimming took 1 base from V and 2 from J, leaving 12 bases between them. Germline V lookup: CDR1 SQVTM, CDR2 ANQGSEA. This CDR3 spans 14 amino acids. The DNA for the CDR3 is TGCAGCGTTGAAGTGACAGGTCAAACCTACGAGCAGTACTTC. Its protein is CSVEVTGQTYEQYF.

The chain employs TRBV6-1 and TRBJ1-2; the D gene is possibly TRBD1 (6 bases). Per the germline V gene, CDR1 is MNHNS and CDR2 is SASEGT. The ends were cut back, 6 bases at V and 6 bases at J, with 14 bases in the middle. The length of the CDR3 is 13 residues. The CDR3 nucleotides are TGTGCCAGCAGAACAGGGCCTCGGGATGGCTACACCTTC. This encodes CASRTGPRDGYTF.

The chain uses TRBV4-2 and TRBJ1-4; no clear D gene. Trimming stripped 0 bases from V and 6 bases from J, with 17 bases between. Germline loops: CDR1 LGHNA, CDR2 YNFKEQ. The CDR3 has 17 residues. The CDR3 DNA sequence: TGTGCCAGCAGCCAAGAAGGGTTTGGAGGGAGGGATGAAAAACTGTTTTTT. Translation: CASSQEGFGGRDEKLFF.

As DNA, the CDR3 is TGTGCCAGCAGCGTAGACCCGAGCTCCTATAATTCACCCCTCCACTTT. Protein: CASSVDPSSYNSPLHF. V and J are TRBV9 and TRBJ1-6, with D unresolved. The ends were cut back, 0 bases at V and 0 bases at J, with 7 bases in the middle. Germline CDR1 SGDLS, CDR2 YYNGEE. The CDR3 is 16 amino acids.

The CDR3 DNA reads TGTGCCAGCAGTGAATTGGGCAGGGGGCGCGTATCCTATAATTCACCCCTCCACTTT. This translates into CASSELGRGRVSYNSPLHF. The chain links TRBV6-1 to TRBJ1-6, with 8 bases that match TRBD1. Germline-derived CDR1 and CDR2 are MNHNS and SASEGT. CDR3 length: 19 residues. The V segment lost 2 bases and the J segment 1 base; nucleotides outside the gene matches: 10.

The chain carries TRBV29-1 and TRBJ1-2, with unresolved D. The CDR3 is made up of 13 amino acids. V was shortened by 6 bases and J by 4 bases, with 15 bases between the two germline ends. Germline-derived CDR1 and CDR2 are SQVTM and ANQGSEA. CDR3 in amino acids: CSVAGATSYGYTF. Written as DNA, the CDR3 is TGCAGCGTGGCGGGCGCAACTAGCTATGGCTACACCTTC.

The CDR3 DNA is TGTGCCAGTAGTTCAGGGGAGAGGGGCTACACCTTC. This sequence encodes CASSSGERGYTF. The chain is built from TRBV19 and TRBJ1-2; tentatively, D is TRBD1 (6 bases). V was clipped by 5 bases and J by 8 bases, with 12 bases between them. CDR3 length: 12 residues. Germline-derived CDR1 and CDR2 are LNHDA and SQIVND (reference sequence). The variable domain in full, with the rest retrieved from reference TRBV19 and TRBJ1-2, is DGGITQSPKYLFRKEGQNVTLSCEQNLNHDAMYWYRQDPGQGLRLIYYSQIVNDFQKGDIAEGYSVSREKKESFPLTVTSAQKNPTAFYLCASSSGERGYTFGSGTRLTVV.

This clone has just one count. The chain is built from TRBV7-6 and TRBJ2-5, with TRBD1 matching over 7 bases. J lost 5 bases, V lost 5 bases, and 11 bases had no gene match. The CDR3 contains 15 residues. The germline gives CDR1 SGHVS, CDR2 FNYEAQ. CDR3 DNA sequence: TGTGCCAGCAGCCTACTTACAGGGGTCAGGGAGACCCAGTACTTC. The encoded protein is CASSLLTGVRETQYF.

The chain links TRBV11-2 to TRBJ1-5, with D unresolved. V shed 2 bases and J shed 3 bases, with 11 bases lying between them. Germline-derived CDR1 and CDR2 are SGHAT and FQNNGV. CDR3 length: 15 amino acids. CDR3 sequence reads: CASSLNSLSNQPQHF. The CDR3 DNA reads TGTGCCAGCAGCTTAAACAGTCTGTCCAATCAGCCCCAGCATTTT. The full variable domain, in which reference TRBV11-2 and TRBJ1-5 provide the parts outside the CDR3, is EAGVAQSPRYKIIEKRQSVAFWCNPISGHATLYWYQQILGQGPKLLIQFQNNGVVDDSQLPKDRFSAERLKGVDSTLKIQPAKLEDSAVYLCASSLNSLSNQPQHFGDGTRLSIL.

The DNA for the CDR3 is TGTGCCAGCAGCTGGCGAGGAGGGGCCACAGATACGCAGTATTTT. Protein: CASSWRGGATDTQYF. The chain has TRBV5-6 and TRBJ2-3, with D possibly TRBD2 on 6 matching bases. Germline V gene data show CDR1 as SGHDT and CDR2 as YYEEEE. The V end was cut by 3 bases, the J end by 2 bases, with 13 bases between. The CDR3 is made up of 15 amino acids.

The V gene is TRBV6-4, the J gene TRBJ2-1; possibly TRBD2 for D (6 bases). Germline CDR1 and CDR2: MRHNA and SNTAGT. Between the trimmed V and J ends, which lost 6 bases and 12 bases, there was a span of 18 bases. The CDR3 runs to 13 residues. CDR3 in DNA: TGTGCCAGCAGCCAAGGGACGTCCGGGGGGCAGTTCTTC. This translates into CASSQGTSGGQFF.

This chain connects TRBV5-6 to TRBJ2-5; 12 bases line up with TRBD2. The trim removed 3 bases at V and 8 bases at J, leaving 8 bases unmatched. The CDR3 is 15 amino acids. Germline CDR1 and CDR2: SGHDT and YYEEEE. This CDR3 is CASSSDLTSGGTQYF. The CDR3, as DNA: TGTGCCAGCAGCTCCGACCTGACTAGCGGGGGAACCCAGTACTTC.

The J gene is TRBJ1-3, the V gene TRBV5-6; D uncertain. The length of the CDR3 is 13 residues. Germline V lookup: CDR1 SGHDT, CDR2 YYEEEE. V was shortened by 3 bases and J by 4 bases, with 8 bases between the two germline ends. The DNA for the CDR3 is TGTGCCAGCAGCTCTGACACGGGAAACACCATATATTTT. It is translated as CASSSDTGNTIYF.